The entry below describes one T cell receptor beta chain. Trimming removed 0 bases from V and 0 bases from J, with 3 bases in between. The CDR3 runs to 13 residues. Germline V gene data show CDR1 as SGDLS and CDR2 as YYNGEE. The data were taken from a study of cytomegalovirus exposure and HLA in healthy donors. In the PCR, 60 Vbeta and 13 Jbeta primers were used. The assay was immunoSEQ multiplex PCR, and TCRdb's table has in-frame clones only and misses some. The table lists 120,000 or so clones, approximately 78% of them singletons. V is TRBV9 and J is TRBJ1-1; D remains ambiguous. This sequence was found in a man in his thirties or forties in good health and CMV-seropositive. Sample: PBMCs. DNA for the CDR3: TGTGCCAGCAGCGTAGTTATGAACACTGAAGCTTTCTTT. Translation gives CASSVVMNTEAFF.